Detailed here is one T cell receptor beta chain. This sample stems from a study of blood T cell repertoires in COVID-19. Turning to the study itself: Acute and convalescent COVID-19 specimens originated in the United States, Italy and Spain.

Germline lookup yields CDR1 SGHNT and CDR2 YYREEE (reference sequence). The CDR3 is made up of 13 amino acids. Trimming took off 4 bases at V and 2 bases at J, with 9 bases between the two ends. The table came from immunoSEQ multiplex PCR; TCRdb's copy has only in-frame clones and leaves some out. The table records over 120,000 clones, approximately 88% of them present only once. The chain uses TRBV5-4 and TRBJ2-5, with D tentatively TRBD2 (5 bases). The source of this sequence is a woman between 50 and 59 years old with acute or convalescent COVID-19. Sequencing input: peripheral blood. The CDR3 protein is CASSPGGQETQYF. DNA of the CDR3: TGTGCCAGCAGCCCTGGAGGACAAGAGACCCAGTACTTC.